These T cell receptor beta chains were read from a single sample in a study of PD-1 blockade in mismatch repair-deficient tumors. Some clones are missing from TCRdb's copy, which holds only in-frame ones; the method was immunoSEQ multiplex PCR. The sample holds some 130,000 clones; almost 90% are singletons and the top ten take roughly 10%. The input for sequencing was peripheral blood, taken approximately 73 weeks after starting pembrolizumab. All receptors come from an adult with mismatch repair-deficient cancer. Each CDR3 is given with its conserved first and last residue. D genes are given only for firm matches. Rows give clone size only sometimes, using once, few, many, or a class for an expanded clone.

CDR3 DNA,CDR3 protein,J gene,clone size,V gene,D gene
TGTGCCAGTAGTATCTCCGAATCTGGGGCCAACGTCCTGACTTTC,CASSISESGANVLTF,TRBJ2-6,-,TRBV19,-
TGTGCCAGCAGTTACGGGACTAGCGGATACAATGAGCAGTTCTTC,CASSYGTSGYNEQFF,TRBJ2-1,-,TRBV27,TRBD2
TGTGCCATCAGTGAGCTGCGGGAGGGCGGCGGGGAGCTGTTTTTT,CAISELREGGGELFF,TRBJ2-2,-,TRBV10-3,TRBD2
TGCAGCGATAGGGACAGGGAGAACTATGGCTACACCTTC,CSDRDRENYGYTF,TRBJ1-2,-,TRBV29-1,TRBD1
TGTGCCAGCAGCAAAAAGTGTGATGGGCGGAGCTCCTACAATGAGCAGTTCTTC,CASSKKCDGRSSYNEQFF,TRBJ2-1,-,TRBV21-1,-
TGCGCCAGCAGCCAATCTGATATGCCGGGACTAGCGGGGAATGAGCAGTTCTTC,CASSQSDMPGLAGNEQFF,TRBJ2-1,-,TRBV4-3,TRBD2
TGTGCCAGCAGCTTAGGGGCTAGCGGGAGGGCTTACGAGCAGTACTTC,CASSLGASGRAYEQYF,TRBJ2-7,-,TRBV7-6,TRBD2
TGTGCCAGCCGACGGGGACTGGTCTCCTACGAGCAGTACTTC,CASRRGLVSYEQYF,TRBJ2-7,-,TRBV27,-
TGCGCCAGCAGGTTTGTGCAGGGGGGTGCCTCCTACGAGCAGTACTTC,CASRFVQGGASYEQYF,TRBJ2-7,-,TRBV5-1,-
TGTGCCAGCAGTTTCCACAGGGGTGGGGAGACCCAGTACTTC,CASSFHRGGETQYF,TRBJ2-5,-,TRBV6-5,TRBD1
TGTGCCAGCAGCTTACGAGAGCGGGAGGTCTACAATGAGCAGTTCTTC,CASSLREREVYNEQFF,TRBJ2-1,few,TRBV11-2,TRBD2
TGTGCCAGCAGTTTACGGGAGGGCCTGGTTGAGCAGTTCTTC,CASSLREGLVEQFF,TRBJ2-1,-,TRBV27,TRBD2
TGTGCCAGCAGCGGACGGACTAGCGGGAGGGGAGAGACCCAGTACTTC,CASSGRTSGRGETQYF,TRBJ2-5,-,TRBV7-8,TRBD2
TGCGCCAGCAGCCAAGATACGGGGTTCCTAGATCCATTTGATGAGCAGTTCTTC,CASSQDTGFLDPFDEQFF,TRBJ2-1,-,TRBV4-1,-
TGTGCCAGCAGTCTCGGACAGGGGAACACTGAAGCTTTCTTT,CASSLGQGNTEAFF,TRBJ1-1,once,TRBV6-6,TRBD1
TGCGCCAGCAGCCAAGATCTGGACGAGCAGTACTTC,CASSQDLDEQYF,TRBJ2-7,-,TRBV4-1,-
TGCAGCGTTGAAGATCGGGGGGGGGAGCTGTTTTTT,CSVEDRGGELFF,TRBJ2-2,-,TRBV29-1,-
TGCGCCAGCAGCCCCGGGGTTAGCTCTGGAAACACCATATATTTT,CASSPGVSSGNTIYF,TRBJ1-3,-,TRBV4-3,-